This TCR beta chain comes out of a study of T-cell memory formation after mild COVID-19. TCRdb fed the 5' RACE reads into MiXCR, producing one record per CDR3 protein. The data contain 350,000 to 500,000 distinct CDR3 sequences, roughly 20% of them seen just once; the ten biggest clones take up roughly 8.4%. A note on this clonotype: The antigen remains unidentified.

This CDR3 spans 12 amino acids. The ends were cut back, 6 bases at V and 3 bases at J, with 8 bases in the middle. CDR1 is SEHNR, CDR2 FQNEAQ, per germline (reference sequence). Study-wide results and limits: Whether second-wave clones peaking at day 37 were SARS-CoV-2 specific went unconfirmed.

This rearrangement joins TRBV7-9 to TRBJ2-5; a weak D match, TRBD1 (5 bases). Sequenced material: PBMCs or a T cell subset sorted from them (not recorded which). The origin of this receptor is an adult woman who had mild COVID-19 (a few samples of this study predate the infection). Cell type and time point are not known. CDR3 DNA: TGTGCCAGCAGGCAGGGTAAAGAGACCCAGTACTTC. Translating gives CASRQGKETQYF.